One sample yielded the 17 T cell receptor beta chains listed below, sequenced in a study of glioma-infiltrating T cells. Amplification of TCR alpha and beta CDR3 regions from RNA used iRepertoire nested multiplex PCR. MiXCR was run by TCRdb on the multiplex PCR reads, yielding one entry per CDR3 protein. This table has over 15,000 distinct CDR3 sequences, roughly 60% appearing once. Input material: glioma tissue, nonneoplastic brain tissue, or PBMCs (not recorded which). All receptors derive from a human donor with low-grade glioma or glioblastoma, undergoing nonglioma brain surgery, or in good health (not recorded which).

CDR3 in amino acids: CASSQDGNRHNEQFF. In nucleotides, the CDR3 is TGTGCCAGCAGCCAAGATGGGAACAGGCACAATGAGCAGTTCTTC. The chain has TRBV27 and TRBJ2-1; possibly TRBD1 for D (5 bases). Germline V gene data show CDR1 as MNHEY and CDR2 as SMNVEV (reference sequence). Trimming cost V 6 bases and J 5 bases, with 17 bases left between them. The CDR3 covers 15 residues.

This clonotype has more than one count but fewer than ten. This chain joins TRBV5-1 and TRBJ2-3; 7 bases agree with TRBD2. This CDR3 region has 14 residues. After removal of 2 bases from V and 3 bases from J, the junction contained 3 bases not matched to a gene. CDR1 and CDR2 (germline): SGHRS, YFSETQ. The CDR3 sequence is CASSLGRETDTQYF. CDR3 nucleotide sequence: TGCGCCAGCAGCTTAGGGAGGGAAACAGATACGCAGTATTTT. Looking up the rest from reference TRBV5-1 and TRBJ2-3 gives the full variable domain: KAGVTQTPRYLIKTRGQQVTLSCSPISGHRSVSWYQQTPGQGLQFLFEYFSETQRNKGNFPGRFSGRQFSNSRSEMNVSTLELGDSALYLCASSLGRETDTQYFGPGTRLTVL.

This clonotype came up many times. The rearrangement links TRBV7-9 to TRBJ1-5, with TRBD1 matching over 8 bases. CDR1 and CDR2 from the germline V gene are SEHNR and FQNEAQ (reference sequence). The CDR3 runs 15 residues. The V gene end was trimmed by 6 bases and the J gene end by 6 bases; junction bases not matched to a gene: 10. CDR3 sequence reads: CASSHDRGPAQPQHF. The CDR3 bases are TGTGCCAGCAGTCACGACAGGGGTCCTGCTCAGCCCCAGCATTTT.

This chain uses TRBV4-2 with TRBJ2-3; 10 bases align to TRBD2. After removal of 1 base from V and 2 bases from J, the junction contained 9 bases not matched to a gene. The CDR3 is 18 residues long. Germline CDR1 is LGHNA and CDR2 is YNFKEQ. The CDR3, as DNA: TGTGCCAGCAGCCAAGCGTCGAGGACTAGCGGCGACACAGATACGCAGTATTTT. Translated: CASSQASRTSGDTDTQYF.

This clonotype was seen more than once but under ten times. The rearrangement joins TRBV13 to TRBJ2-1, with 14 bases that match TRBD2. This CDR3 is built from 17 residues. V gave up 4 bases and J gave up 9 bases; unmatched junction bases: 11. The germline V gene has CDR1 PRHDT and CDR2 FYEKMQ (reference sequence). The CDR3 sequence: CASSSKPGLAGVGEQFF. The DNA of the CDR3 is TGTGCCAGCAGCTCCAAACCGGGACTAGCGGGAGTTGGTGAGCAGTTCTTC.

The V call is TRBV27, the J call TRBJ1-1, with 7 bases aligning to TRBD1. Germline V gene lookup returns CDR1 MNHEY and CDR2 SMNVEV (reference sequence). CDR3 size: 13 residues. J lost 3 bases, V lost 11 bases, and 9 bases had no gene match. CDR3 nucleotides: TGTGCCGGCGGACAGGACGGGTACACTGAAGCTTTCTTT. Translated: CAGGQDGYTEAFF.

The chain joins TRBV20-1 to TRBJ1-1, with 8 bases lining up with TRBD1. Germline CDR1 reads DFQATT; CDR2 reads SNEGSKA (reference sequence). The ends lost 5 bases at V and 8 bases at J; junction bases unmatched: 7. The CDR3 runs 12 residues. The CDR3 nucleotides are TGCAGTGCTGAGGGACAGGCCGTCGAAGCTTTCTTT. Translating it yields CSAEGQAVEAFF.

Regarding this clonotype: A clone one base away is much larger, so this may be a read error. The rearrangement links TRBV7-8 to TRBJ2-5, with a weak D call TRBD1 (5 bases). Germline CDR1 SGHVS, CDR2 FQNEAQ. The length of the CDR3 is 12 residues. The CDR3 coding sequence is TGTGCCAGTGAGGACATAGAAGATACCCAGTACTTC. Translated: CASEDIEDTQYF. The variable domain in full, completed from reference TRBV7-8 and TRBJ2-5, reads GAGVSQSPRYKVAKRGQDVALRCDPISGHVSLFWYQQALGQGPEFLTYFQNEAQLDKSGLPSDRFFAERPEGSVSTLKIQRTQQEDSAVYLCASEDIEDTQYFGPGTRLLVL.

A word on this clonotype: Mismatch with germline at one junction end may stem from a read error. The V gene is TRBV29-1, the J gene TRBJ1-1, with D perhaps TRBD1 (5 bases). The V gene's germline CDR1 is SQVTM and CDR2 ANQGSEA. The CDR3 contains 14 residues. The CDR3 coding sequence is TGCAGGGTTGAGGGATCAGGGATGAACACTGAAGCTTTCTTT. Amino acids: CRVEGSGMNTEAFF.

This clonotype was found many times. The V and J genes are TRBV20-1 and TRBJ2-5; 10 nucleotides match TRBD2. Germline CDR1 is DFQATT and CDR2 is SNEGSKA (reference sequence). The CDR3 loop spans 18 amino acids. With V trimmed by 6 bases and J by 5 bases, 21 bases remained unmatched. The CDR3 protein is CSAPDFRASGSATETQYF. In nucleotides, the CDR3 is TGCAGTGCCCCGGATTTCCGGGCTAGCGGGAGTGCGACGGAGACCCAGTACTTC.

The CDR3 region is CASSLYRQPSIEQYF. The CDR3 DNA sequence: TGTGCCAGCAGTTTATATAGACAGCCCTCTATCGAGCAGTACTTC. The rearrangement joins TRBV27 to TRBJ2-7, with D maybe TRBD1 (5 bases). V was trimmed by 1 base and J by 6 bases, leaving 16 bases between them. The germline CDR1 and CDR2 sequences are MNHEY and SMNVEV (reference sequence). CDR3 length: 15 residues.

To note about this clonotype: At one end, the junction sequence differs from germline, possibly due to a read error. V usage is TRBV27 and J usage is TRBJ2-5; the D gene could be TRBD1 or TRBD2 (5 bases each). This CDR3 contains 19 residues. Germline V lookup: CDR1 MNHEY, CDR2 SMNVEV (reference sequence). As DNA, the CDR3 is TGTGCCAGCAGTTCACGAGGGGTTACTATTGGGGATTACCAAGAGACCGAGTACTTC. It specifies CASSSRGVTIGDYQETEYF.

This chain joins TRBV20-1 and TRBJ1-1; no definite D call. The CDR3 is 12 amino acids. V dropped 5 bases and J dropped 4 bases, with 11 bases sitting between them. Germline-derived CDR1 and CDR2 are DFQATT and SNEGSKA (reference sequence). In DNA form, the CDR3 reads TGCAGTGCTCGCCGCATGGGCACTGAAGCTTTCTTT. Translating gives CSARRMGTEAFF.

Details on this clonotype: One end of the junction varies from germline; a read error may be responsible. The chain recombines TRBV6-9 with TRBJ2-7; D tentatively reads TRBD1 or TRBD2 (5 bases each). This CDR3 is 14 amino acids long. Germline V gene data show CDR1 as MNHGY and CDR2 as SVAAGI. DNA of the CDR3: TGTGCCAGCAGTTACGGGACGGTTTCCTACAAGCAGTACTTC. Amino acids: CASSYGTVSYKQYF.

The V and J genes are TRBV7-2 and TRBJ2-2; D perhaps matches TRBD2 (5 bases). Trimming shortened V by 5 bases and J by 7 bases, and 14 bases separated the two germline ends. Per the germline V gene, CDR1 is SGHTA and CDR2 is FQGNSA. The CDR3 totals 14 residues. The CDR3 sequence is CASSTIRGNGELFF. CDR3 sequence (DNA): TGTGCCAGCAGCACCATACGGGGTAACGGGGAGCTGTTTTTT.

The rearrangement uses TRBV7-9 and TRBJ1-1; TRBD1 aligns across 7 bases. After removal of 5 bases from V and 4 bases from J, the junction contained 10 bases not matched to a gene. The CDR3 totals 15 residues. The germline V gene encodes CDR1 SEHNR and CDR2 FQNEAQ (reference sequence). DNA for the CDR3: TGTGCCAGCAGCACCCTGGGACAGTCGAGCACTGAAGCTTTCTTT. Encoded protein: CASSTLGQSSTEAFF.

The V gene is TRBV28, the J gene TRBJ2-7; 10 bases match TRBD1. The germline V gene has CDR1 MDHEN and CDR2 SYDVKM. CDR3 length: 15 amino acids. V lost 3 bases and J lost 5; bases outside the gene matches: 7. The CDR3 region has the DNA TGTGCCAGCAGTTTTAGACAGGGGGCCCTCAACGAGCAGTACTTC. This codes for CASSFRQGALNEQYF.